This TCR beta chain originates from a study of spatial heterogeneity in lung cancer. TCRdb processed the 5' RACE reads anew with MiXCR; each CDR3 protein has one entry. The sample has around 48,000 distinct CDR3 sequences; about 5.8% are singletons. Described time point: sample taken at primary tumor resection. No cells were sorted before sequencing. The whole RNA sequenced was extracted from tumor, nontumor lung or frozen PBMC. This clonotype turned up a few times. The CDR3 extends over 15 amino acids. Trimming cost V 4 bases and J 0 bases, with 11 bases left between them. Germline V gene lookup returns CDR1 MDHEN and CDR2 SYDVKM.

This material consisted of PBMCs, taken at surgery. This chain connects TRBV28 to TRBJ2-3; the D gene is possibly TRBD1 (6 bases). This TCR was recovered from a male donor with early-stage non-small cell lung cancer. CDR3 residues: CASSWDTFSTDTQYF. DNA for the CDR3: TGTGCCAGCAGTTGGGACACTTTCAGCACAGATACGCAGTATTTT.